Sequencing of this T cell receptor beta chain was carried out in a study of T-cell memory formation after mild COVID-19. General study results and limits: CD4/CD8 balance characterized clones contracting day 15 to 85, and CD4+ skew characterized later expanders.

This clonotype was seen only a few times. The antigen is unknown. TCRdb re-called the 5' RACE reads through MiXCR, storing one row per CDR3 protein. The sample shows fewer than 200,000 distinct CDR3 sequences, 13% of them seen only once. V lost 5 bases to trimming and J lost 9 bases, with 17 bases between them. Germline V gives CDR1 SEHNR, CDR2 FQNEAQ (reference sequence). The CDR3 extends over 15 amino acids. Sequencing was done on a sample of PBMCs or a T cell subset sorted from them (not recorded which). The clonotype was recovered from a man between 18 and 35 years old who had mild COVID-19 (a few samples of this study predate the infection). Cell type and time point are not known. The chain recombines TRBV7-9 with TRBJ1-6, with D uncertain. CDR3 DNA: TGTGCCAGCAGCACACCCGCCGGGCCCTCTTCACCCCTCCACTTT. This translates into CASSTPAGPSSPLHF.